The 22 T cell receptor beta chains presented below share a single source sample, sequenced in a study of OX40 agonist ivuxolimab in advanced cancers. Profiled with immunoSEQ multiplex PCR; TCRdb holds only in-frame clones, not every one. The sample yields nearly 110,000 clones, approximately 90% seen once. The specimen comprised CD4+ or CD8+ T cells sorted from blood, sampled in a trial of the OX40 agonist ivuxolimab. The receptors come from an adult with an advanced solid tumor such as melanoma, head and neck, liver or kidney cancer.

The CDR3 DNA follows: TGTGCCAGCAGCCCGGGGACAGGGGGGAGAGAGACCCAGTACTTC. Encoded protein: CASSPGTGGRETQYF. This sequence joins TRBV5-4 and TRBJ2-5; 11 nucleotides align to TRBD1. The V segment lost 4 bases and the J segment 4 bases; nucleotides outside the gene matches: 6. The CDR3 is 15 residues long. CDR1 SGHNT and CDR2 YYREEE come from the germline V gene (reference sequence).

The chain carries TRBV28 and TRBJ1-4; D is undetermined. This CDR3 has 14 amino acids. Trimming removed 8 bases from V and 8 bases from J, with 18 bases in between. Looked up from germline, CDR1 is MDHEN and CDR2 is SYDVKM. CDR3 bases: TGTGCCAGCTGTCCGACTGACGGTGGGGAAAAACTGTTTTTT. Protein sequence: CASCPTDGGEKLFF.

The genes are TRBV5-4 and TRBJ2-5; weak D call: TRBD2 (5 bases). Judging by the DNA end, TRBJ2-7 fits better; the J call may be wrong. The CDR3 covers 14 residues. The germline V gene has CDR1 SGHNT and CDR2 YYREEE (reference sequence). The CDR3 here is CASSPDSGIYEQYF. Written as DNA, the CDR3 is TGTGCCAGCAGTCCAGATTCCGGGATCTACGAGCAGTACTTC.

The chain couples TRBV4-2 to TRBJ2-7; 11 nucleotides agree with TRBD2. Germline CDR1 LGHNA, CDR2 YNFKEQ. The junction had 11 bases not matched to a gene; V was cut back by 1 base and J by 6 bases. This CDR3 is 17 amino acids long. The CDR3 sequence: CASSQVSRLAGGTEQYF. Written as DNA, the CDR3 is TGTGCCAGCAGCCAAGTCTCAAGGCTAGCGGGAGGTACCGAGCAGTACTTC.

This chain joins TRBV7-2 and TRBJ2-3, with D hard to call. The germline CDR1 and CDR2 sequences are SGHTA and FQGNSA. Deletions cut 1 base from V and 4 bases from J, with 6 bases between. The CDR3 runs 13 residues. In DNA form, the CDR3 reads TGTGCCAGCAGCTTAGACTTCTCAGATACGCAGTATTTT. This translates into CASSLDFSDTQYF.

The chain couples TRBV2 to TRBJ2-3, with 9 bases identical to TRBD1. V trimming: 5 bases; J trimming: 2 bases; junction bases outside the gene matches: 5. The germline V gene encodes CDR1 SNHLY and CDR2 FYNNEI. The CDR3 sequence is 15 residues long. DNA for the CDR3: TGTGCCAGCAGTCCACAGGGGGCCGTCACAGATACGCAGTATTTT. Its protein is CASSPQGAVTDTQYF.

The CDR3 region is CASSRLASGSFDEQYF. In DNA, the CDR3 is TGTGCCAGCAGCCGCCTGGCTAGCGGGAGTTTCGACGAGCAGTACTTC. The rearrangement joins TRBV11-2 to TRBJ2-7; 10 nucleotides line up with TRBD2. CDR3 length equals 16 residues. From germline, CDR1 is SGHAT and CDR2 FQNNGV. The trim removed 5 bases at V and 5 bases at J, leaving 12 bases unmatched.

This clone has only one observation. The V and J genes are TRBV9 and TRBJ2-5; unclear D gene. This CDR3 spans 15 amino acids. V dropped 0 bases and J dropped 1 base, with 10 bases sitting between them. Germline V gives CDR1 SGDLS, CDR2 YYNGEE. CDR3 in DNA: TGTGCCAGCAGCGTAGCTGGGCCACTCCAAGAGACCCAGTACTTC. Translating gives CASSVAGPLQETQYF.

Written as DNA, the CDR3 is TGTGCCACCAGCAGGTCAGGGGCGAGGGGCAATCAGCCCCAGCATTTT. This codes for CATSRSGARGNQPQHF. V usage is TRBV15 and J usage is TRBJ1-5; D possibly corresponds to TRBD1 (6 bases). The CDR3 is 16 amino acids. CDR1 LNHNV and CDR2 YYDKDF come from the germline V gene (reference sequence). Trimming cost V 3 bases and J 2 bases, with 14 bases left between them.

This sequence joins TRBV7-9 and TRBJ2-7, with a tentative D call TRBD1 (6 bases). Trimming removed 5 bases from V and 3 bases from J, with 26 bases in between. CDR1 and CDR2 (germline): SEHNR, FQNEAQ (reference sequence). The CDR3 sequence is 18 residues long. CDR3 protein: CASSNYPSLQGSFYEQYF. The CDR3 nucleotides read TGTGCCAGCAGCAATTATCCCTCCCTACAGGGTTCCTTCTACGAGCAGTACTTC.

The rearrangement links TRBV11-2 to TRBJ2-1, with 9 nucleotides matching TRBD2. Germline V gene lookup returns CDR1 SGHAT and CDR2 FQNNGV. The CDR3 loop spans 18 amino acids. V lost 5 bases to trimming and J lost 8 bases; unmatched junction nucleotides: 19. CDR3 sequence: CASSHSIIYSGSRHEQFF. CDR3 in DNA: TGTGCCAGCAGCCATTCTATTATATATAGCGGGAGTAGGCATGAGCAGTTCTTC.

The chain combines TRBV7-2 with TRBJ2-2; the match to TRBD1 covers 8 bases. With V trimmed by 5 bases and J by 6 bases, 2 bases remained unmatched. The CDR3 consists of 13 residues. Germline V gene sequence: CDR1 SGHTA, CDR2 FQGNSA. The CDR3 DNA follows: TGTGCCAGCAGCGAGACAGGGGCCGGGGAGCTGTTTTTT. The encoded protein is CASSETGAGELFF. The full variable domain, rest sourced from reference TRBV7-2 and TRBJ2-2, is GAGVSQSPSNKVTEKGKDVELRCDPISGHTALYWYRQSLGQGLEFLIYFQGNSAPDKSGLPSDRFSAERTGGSVSTLTIQRTQQEDSAVYLCASSETGAGELFFGEGSRLTVL.

The chain carries TRBV28 and TRBJ1-4; D not resolved. The CDR3 loop spans 14 amino acids. In germline, CDR1 is MDHEN, CDR2 SYDVKM. Trimming stripped 3 bases from V and 3 bases from J, with 8 bases between. CDR3 amino acids: CASSFDVPNEKLFF. The CDR3 region has the DNA TGTGCCAGCAGTTTTGACGTCCCTAATGAAAAACTGTTTTTT.

The chain couples TRBV28 to TRBJ2-7; tentative D call: TRBD1 (6 bases). The CDR3 runs to 14 residues. Germline values: CDR1 MDHEN, CDR2 SYDVKM. V lost 6 bases and J 5 bases, leaving 17 bases between the germline ends. The CDR3 nucleotides read TGTGCCAGCAGCCTGGGACATCTCGCCCACGAGCAGTACTTC. Protein product: CASSLGHLAHEQYF.

The chain couples TRBV28 to TRBJ1-2; D is possibly TRBD1 (6 bases). There are 13 residues in the CDR3. Germline assignment: CDR1 MDHEN and CDR2 SYDVKM. The ends were cut back, 2 bases at V and 5 bases at J, with 9 bases in the middle. In DNA, the CDR3 is TGTGCCAGCAGTTTAAACAGGGAGTATGGCTACACCTTC. Protein: CASSLNREYGYTF.

The chain has TRBV28 and TRBJ2-7; TRBD2 matches at 8 bases. V was clipped by 7 bases and J by 4 bases; unmatched bases: 6. The CDR3 sequence is 13 residues long. CDR1 is MDHEN and CDR2 is SYDVKM in the germline V gene. CDR3 in DNA: TGTGCCAGCACTGGGCTAGCGGGTTACGAGCAGTACTTC. Its translation is CASTGLAGYEQYF. Full variable domain (rest looked up from reference TRBV28 and TRBJ2-7): DVKVTQSSRYLVKRTGEKVFLECVQDMDHENMFWYRQDPGLGLRLIYFSYDVKMKEKGDIPEGYSVSREKKERFSLILESASTNQTSMYLCASTGLAGYEQYFGPGTRLTVT.

The chain recombines TRBV10-3 with TRBJ2-5, with 8 bases identical to TRBD2. This CDR3 contains 13 residues. The germline V gene encodes CDR1 ENHRY and CDR2 SYGVKD. V shed 8 bases, J shed 5 bases, and the junction held 7 bases outside the gene matches. The CDR3 coding sequence is TGTGCCATCGGGGGGACTAGATCGGAGACCCAGTACTTC. Amino acids: CAIGGTRSETQYF.

The chain joins TRBV7-2 to TRBJ2-1, with D perhaps matching TRBD2 (5 bases). This CDR3 is 12 amino acids long. Germline V gene lookup returns CDR1 SGHTA and CDR2 FQGNSA. This CDR3 is CAVAGTYNEQFF. The CDR3 DNA follows: TGTGCGGTGGCCGGGACCTACAATGAGCAGTTCTTC.

To note about this clone: The sample holds other DNA sequences that translate to the same CDR3. The CDR3 sequence is CASSRGGYTEAFF. Written as DNA, the CDR3 is TGTGCCAGCAGTCGAGGGGGCTACACTGAAGCTTTCTTT. The chain joins TRBV25-1 to TRBJ1-1; 7 bases map to TRBD1. After removal of 5 bases from V and 3 bases from J, the junction contained 3 bases not matched to a gene. Per the germline V gene, CDR1 is MGHDK and CDR2 is SYGVNS. The CDR3 sequence is 13 residues long.

Comment on this clone: Other DNA sequences in this sample translate to the same CDR3. This chain connects TRBV28 to TRBJ1-2, with D perhaps matching TRBD1 (5 bases). CDR1 is MDHEN and CDR2 is SYDVKM in the germline V gene. The CDR3 runs 12 residues. Trimming removed 1 base at V and 7 bases at J, with 7 bases between. This CDR3 is CASSLSQGGYTF. The DNA for the CDR3 is TGTGCCAGCAGTTTATCCCAGGGTGGCTACACCTTC.

This clone was seen more than once but under ten times. This chain connects TRBV11-1 to TRBJ1-1; D is uncertain. CDR1 and CDR2 from the germline V gene are SGHAT and FQDESV (reference sequence). Between the trimmed V and J ends, which lost 1 base and 4 bases, there was a span of 10 bases. The CDR3 is 14 residues long. For the CDR3, the DNA is TGTGCCAGCAGCTTAGGGGGTGAGGGCACTGAAGCTTTCTTT. Translation: CASSLGGEGTEAFF.

The CDR3 loop is CASTGLGINTGELFF. In DNA, the CDR3 is TGCGCCAGCACTGGCCTTGGAATTAACACCGGGGAGCTGTTTTTT. The rearrangement joins TRBV5-1 to TRBJ2-2; D is ambiguous. Looked up from germline, CDR1 is SGHRS and CDR2 is YFSETQ. Trimming left V 6 bases short and J 2 bases short, with 14 bases between. The CDR3 totals 15 residues.